Below, 19 T cell receptor beta chains from the same sample are listed, as sequenced in a study of shared clonotypes between healthy human individuals. TCRdb's copy holds only in-frame clones and misses some; the assay was immunoSEQ multiplex PCR. The sample shows hundreds of thousands of clones, just over 75% of them seen only once. What was sequenced was PBMCs. Every receptor here comes from a woman aged 35 to 49 in good health. Some clones in this sample may be carry-over from other donors' samples.

V and J are TRBV11-2 and TRBJ2-7; 7 positions match TRBD1. CDR1 is SGHAT, CDR2 FQNNGV, per germline. With V trimmed by 5 bases and J by 6 bases, 10 bases remained unmatched. The CDR3 runs 14 residues. CDR3 DNA: TGTGCCAGCAGCCTCAGTACAGGGGATGGCGAGCAGTACTTC. It yields the protein CASSLSTGDGEQYF.

V usage is TRBV6-1 and J usage is TRBJ1-2; 9 bases are a match to TRBD1. The CDR3 totals 13 residues. The germline V gene encodes CDR1 MNHNS and CDR2 SASEGT. The V gene end was trimmed by 6 bases and the J gene end by 3 bases; junction bases not matched to a gene: 2. CDR3 sequence reads: CASRGTGYYGYTF. CDR3 DNA: TGTGCCAGCAGGGGGACAGGGTACTATGGCTACACCTTC.

The chain carries TRBV9 and TRBJ2-7; D is perhaps TRBD1 (6 bases). V was pared by 3 bases and J by 2 bases, with 18 bases between. The CDR3 is made up of 16 amino acids. Germline CDR1 reads SGDLS; CDR2 reads YYNGEE. The chain's CDR3 is CASSGPPGHGTYEQYF. The CDR3 DNA reads TGTGCCAGCAGCGGACCTCCGGGACACGGAACCTACGAGCAGTACTTC.

Remarks on this clone: A much larger clone lies one base from this, so it may be a read error. The sample contains more than one DNA sequence encoding this CDR3. This rearrangement joins TRBV19 to TRBJ1-3, with 8 positions matching TRBD1. The CDR3 has 14 amino acids. The germline gives CDR1 LNHDA, CDR2 SQIVND (reference sequence). CDR3 region: CASSIQGDGNTIYF. As DNA, the CDR3 is TGTGCTAGTAGTATACAGGGGGATGGAAACACCATATATTTT. Complete variable domain (other parts from reference TRBV19 and TRBJ1-3): DGGITQSPKYLFRKEGQNVTLSCEQNLNHDAMYWYRQDPGQGLRLIYYSQIVNDFQKGDIAEGYSVSREKKESFPLTVTSAQKNPTAFYLCASSIQGDGNTIYFGEGSWLTVV.

On this clone itself: The sample holds other DNA sequences that translate to the same CDR3. This chain joins TRBV28 and TRBJ1-3; D is uncertain. The CDR3 loop spans 13 amino acids. The germline V gene encodes CDR1 MDHEN and CDR2 SYDVKM. The ends were cut back, 2 bases at V and 2 bases at J, with 4 bases in the middle. CDR3 nucleotides: TGTGCCAGCAGTTTAACCGCTGGAAACACCATATATTTT. This codes for CASSLTAGNTIYF.

The gene calls are TRBV6-1 and TRBJ2-3; TRBD2 agrees at 12 bases. Germline V lookup: CDR1 MNHNS, CDR2 SASEGT. The CDR3 has 20 residues. V gave up 2 bases and J gave up 3 bases; unmatched junction bases: 15. CDR3 sequence (DNA): TGTGCCAGCAGTGAATTTGAACCCTCCCTACTAGCGGGAGGTACAGATACGCAGTATTTT. This sequence encodes CASSEFEPSLLAGGTDTQYF.

The chain recombines TRBV23-1 with TRBJ2-6; D tentatively reads TRBD1 or TRBD2 (5 bases each). TRBV23-1 is reported as an ORF; its role is uncertain. There are 16 residues in the CDR3. Trimming took off 6 bases at V and 2 bases at J, with 14 bases between the two ends. In nucleotides, the CDR3 is TGCGCCAGCAGGTATAGAGGGGTCCCTGGGGCCAACGTCCTGACTTTC. Protein product: CASRYRGVPGANVLTF.

The chain carries TRBV18 and TRBJ2-5, with 11 positions matching TRBD2. Germline V CDR1 and CDR2: KGHSH, LQKENI. There are 15 residues in the CDR3. Germline trimming cut 4 bases from V and 5 bases from J; bases unmatched to any gene: 6. As DNA, the CDR3 is TGTGCCAGCTCACGTAGCGGGAGGGCCGGGGAGACCCAGTACTTC. Protein sequence: CASSRSGRAGETQYF.

This clone was counted ten times or more. The chain carries TRBV2 and TRBJ2-5; tentative D call: TRBD1 (6 bases). CDR1 and CDR2 (germline): SNHLY, FYNNEI. Trimming stripped 7 bases from V and 4 bases from J, with 10 bases between. This CDR3 has 12 amino acids. CDR3 sequence: CASTTTGETQYF. The CDR3 DNA reads as TGTGCCAGCACTACGACAGGAGAGACCCAGTACTTC.

The chain carries TRBV18 and TRBJ2-3; 8 nucleotides match TRBD1. Germline V lookup: CDR1 KGHSH, CDR2 LQKENI. This CDR3 comprises 16 residues. The trim removed 1 base at V and 1 base at J, leaving 4 bases unmatched. The CDR3 DNA follows: TGTGCCAGCTCACCACGGGCGGGACAGGGCACAGATACGCAGTATTTT. As protein: CASSPRAGQGTDTQYF.

This clone was observed a handful of times. A much larger clone sits a single nucleotide away, making a read error possible. In nucleotides, the CDR3 is TGTGCCAGCAGCTTAGTGGTCGATGAAAAACTGTTTTTT. The encoded protein is CASSLVVDEKLFF. This chain uses TRBV7-2 with TRBJ1-4; no firm D call. V lost 1 base to trimming and J lost 6 bases, with 6 bases between them. The CDR3 covers 13 residues. Germline loops: CDR1 SGHTA, CDR2 FQGNSA.

This clone turned up a few times. This chain joins TRBV7-2 and TRBJ1-2; TRBD1 might be the D (6 bases). V was trimmed by 5 bases and J by 8 bases, leaving 24 bases between them. From germline, CDR1 is SGHTA and CDR2 FQGNSA. There are 16 residues in the CDR3. CDR3 in DNA: TGTGCCAGCAGCGAAAGCCCCCCAGGGGCACGAGAAGGCTACACCTTC. Translation: CASSESPPGAREGYTF.

This clone came up once. This chain links TRBV29-1 with TRBJ2-4; D is unresolved. CDR3 length equals 14 residues. V gave up 4 bases and J gave up 0 bases, with 10 bases separating them. The germline V gene has CDR1 SQVTM and CDR2 ANQGSEA. DNA for the CDR3: TGCAGCGTTGTGTGGTCGTTAGCCAAAAACATTCAGTACTTC. Amino acids: CSVVWSLAKNIQYF.

The chain links TRBV30 to TRBJ2-5; 7 positions match TRBD2. The CDR3 runs 13 residues. Trimming cost V 0 bases and J 4 bases; bases outside gene matches: 2. Per germline, CDR1 GTSNPN and CDR2 SVGIG (reference sequence). The CDR3 here is CAWSVPGGETQYF. The CDR3 DNA reads TGTGCCTGGAGTGTACCGGGGGGAGAGACCCAGTACTTC.

The rearrangement joins TRBV19 to TRBJ2-2; D ambiguous. CDR1 LNHDA and CDR2 SQIVND come from the germline V gene (reference sequence). The CDR3 is 13 residues long. The V end was cut by 4 bases, the J end by 7 bases, with 10 bases between. The CDR3 nucleotides read TGTGCCAGTAGTACCCACATTCTCGGGGAGCTGTTTTTT. As protein: CASSTHILGELFF.

This clone was seen only a few times. The identical CDR3 is also encoded by other nucleotide sequences in the sample. CDR3 coding DNA: TGTGCCAGCAGCGCCGGACTAGCGGGAGCCAATGAGCAGTTCTTC. Amino acid sequence: CASSAGLAGANEQFF. The chain has TRBV9 and TRBJ2-1, with TRBD2 matching over 13 bases. From germline, CDR1 is SGDLS and CDR2 YYNGEE. Trimming at V came to 3 bases and at J to 6 bases, leaving 3 bases not matched to a gene. The CDR3 spans 15 residues.

This sequence joins TRBV28 and TRBJ2-2; D might be TRBD1 (5 bases). The V end lost 6 bases, the J end lost 4 bases, and 15 bases lay between the germline ends. CDR3 length equals 15 residues. Germline loops: CDR1 MDHEN, CDR2 SYDVKM. DNA for the CDR3: TGTGCCAGCAGAAGTCAGGGCGTTGGCACCGGGGAGCTGTTTTTT. It is translated as CASRSQGVGTGELFF.

The CDR3: CASKNKETQYF. In DNA form, the CDR3 reads TGTGCCAGCAAAAATAAGGAGACCCAGTACTTC. The chain employs TRBV27 and TRBJ2-5; D remains unclear. The V end lost 7 bases, the J end lost 5 bases, and 8 bases lay between the germline ends. Germline V gene sequence: CDR1 MNHEY, CDR2 SMNVEV (reference sequence). The CDR3 is made up of 11 amino acids.

The gene calls are TRBV4-3 and TRBJ2-1, with D tentatively TRBD2 (5 bases). Trimming took off 4 bases at V and 6 bases at J, with 16 bases between the two ends. The CDR3 length is 15 residues. The V gene's germline CDR1 is LGHNA and CDR2 YSLEER. CDR3 in DNA: TGCGCCAGCAGCCGTCGGGGTAGCGCCGCCAATGAGCAGTTCTTC. This encodes CASSRRGSAANEQFF.